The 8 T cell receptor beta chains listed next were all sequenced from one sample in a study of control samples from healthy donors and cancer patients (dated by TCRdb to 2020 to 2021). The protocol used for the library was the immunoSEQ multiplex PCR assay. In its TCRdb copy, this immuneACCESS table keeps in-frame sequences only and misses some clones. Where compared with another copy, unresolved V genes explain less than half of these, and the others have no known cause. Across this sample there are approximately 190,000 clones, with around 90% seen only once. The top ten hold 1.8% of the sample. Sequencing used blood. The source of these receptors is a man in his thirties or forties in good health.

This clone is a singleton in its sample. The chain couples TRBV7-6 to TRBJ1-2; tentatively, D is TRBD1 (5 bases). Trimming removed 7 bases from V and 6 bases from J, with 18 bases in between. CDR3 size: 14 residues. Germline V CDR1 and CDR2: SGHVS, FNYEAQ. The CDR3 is CASTPLGGSHGYTF. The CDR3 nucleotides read TGTGCCAGCACCCCTCTCGGGGGTAGCCATGGCTACACCTTC.

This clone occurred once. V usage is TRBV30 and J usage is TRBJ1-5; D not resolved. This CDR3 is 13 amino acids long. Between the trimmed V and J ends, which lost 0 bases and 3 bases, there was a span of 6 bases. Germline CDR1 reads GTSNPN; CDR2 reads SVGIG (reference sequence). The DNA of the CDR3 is TGTGCCTGGAGTGTACGACTCAATCAGCCCCAGCATTTT. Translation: CAWSVRLNQPQHF.

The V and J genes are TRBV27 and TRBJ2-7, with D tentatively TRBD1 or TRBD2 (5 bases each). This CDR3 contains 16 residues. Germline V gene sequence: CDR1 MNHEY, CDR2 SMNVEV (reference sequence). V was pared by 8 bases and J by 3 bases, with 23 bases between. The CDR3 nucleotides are TGTGCCAGCGGAAGCAAGGGACGGTTGAATTTCTACGAGCAGTACTTC. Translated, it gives CASGSKGRLNFYEQYF.

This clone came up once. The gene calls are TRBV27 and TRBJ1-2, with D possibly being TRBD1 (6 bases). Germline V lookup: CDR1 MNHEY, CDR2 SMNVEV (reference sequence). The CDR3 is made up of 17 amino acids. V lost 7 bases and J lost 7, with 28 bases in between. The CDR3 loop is CASTLTVGAGRGVGYTF. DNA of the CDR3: TGTGCCAGCACCCTAACGGTGGGGGCAGGGAGAGGGGTTGGCTACACCTTC.

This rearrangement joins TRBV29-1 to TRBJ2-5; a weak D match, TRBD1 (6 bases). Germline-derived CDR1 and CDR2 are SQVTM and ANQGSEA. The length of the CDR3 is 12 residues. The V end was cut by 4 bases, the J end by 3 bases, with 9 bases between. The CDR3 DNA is TGCAGCGTTGCTCAGGGGAAAGAGACCCAGTACTTC. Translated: CSVAQGKETQYF.

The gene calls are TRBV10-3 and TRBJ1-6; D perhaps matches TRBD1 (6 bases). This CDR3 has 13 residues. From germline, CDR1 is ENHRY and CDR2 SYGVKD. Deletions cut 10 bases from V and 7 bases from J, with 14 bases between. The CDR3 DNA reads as TGTGCCACTTCGACAGGCGCGAATTCACCCCTCCACTTT. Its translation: CATSTGANSPLHF.

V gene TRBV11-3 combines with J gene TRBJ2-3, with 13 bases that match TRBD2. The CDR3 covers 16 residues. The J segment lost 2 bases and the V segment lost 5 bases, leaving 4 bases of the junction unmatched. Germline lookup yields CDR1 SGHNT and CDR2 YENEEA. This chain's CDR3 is CASSRGTSGVTDTQYF. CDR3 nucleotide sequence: TGTGCCAGCAGCCGAGGGACTAGCGGGGTCACAGATACGCAGTATTTT.

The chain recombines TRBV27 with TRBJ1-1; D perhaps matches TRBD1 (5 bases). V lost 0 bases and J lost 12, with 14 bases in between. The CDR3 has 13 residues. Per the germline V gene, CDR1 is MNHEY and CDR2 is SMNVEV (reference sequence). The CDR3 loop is CASSLSSRAKTFF. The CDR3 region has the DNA TGTGCCAGCAGTTTATCGTCCAGGGCGAAAACTTTCTTT.